A selection of T cell receptor beta chains follows, all from one sample in a study of blood T cell repertoires in COVID-19. TCRdb's copy holds only in-frame clones and misses some; the assay was immunoSEQ multiplex PCR. The table shows 85,000 to 130,000 clones, with roughly four fifths occurring only once. The sequenced sample was peripheral blood. These receptors were collected from a man between 60 and 70 years old with acute or convalescent COVID-19. The CDR3 runs from the conserved cysteine through the conserved F or W. A D gene is named only where the DNA matches it firmly. Not all rows give a size; the values are once, few, many and, for expanded clones, a class.

V: TRBV11-2; J: TRBJ2-1; size: NA; D: NA; DNA: TGTGCCAGCAGCGGGGGGGGCCGGTACAATGAGCAGTTCTTC; CDR3: CASSGGGRYNEQFF
V: TRBV7-6; J: TRBJ2-6; size: NA; D: NA; DNA: TGTGCCAGCAGCTCAGAGACTGCCTCTGGGGCCAACGTCCTGACTTTC; CDR3: CASSSETASGANVLTF
V: TRBV11-1; J: TRBJ1-1; size: NA; D: TRBD1; DNA: TGTGCCAGCAGCTTAATGGGACAGGCGAACACTGAAGCTTTCTTT; CDR3: CASSLMGQANTEAFF
V: TRBV5-1; J: TRBJ2-7; size: NA; D: TRBD1; DNA: TGCGCCAGCACCCGAGGACAGGGGGATACCTACGAGCAGTACTTC; CDR3: CASTRGQGDTYEQYF
V: TRBV9; J: TRBJ1-3; size: NA; D: NA; DNA: TGTGCCAGCAGCGGGGCGTCGATGACAGGCTGGAACACCATATATTTT; CDR3: CASSGASMTGWNTIYF
V: TRBV5-4; J: TRBJ1-6; size: once; D: TRBD1; DNA: TGTGCCAGCAGCTCCGGGACAGTCTATAATTCACCCCTCCACTTT; CDR3: CASSSGTVYNSPLHF
V: TRBV18; J: TRBJ2-7; size: NA; D: TRBD2; DNA: TGTGCCAGCTCACTAGCGGGGGACTCCTACGAGCAGTACTTC; CDR3: CASSLAGDSYEQYF
V: TRBV13; J: TRBJ1-1; size: NA; D: NA; DNA: TGTGCCAGCAGCTTAGGGAACAGGGCGAACACTGAAGCTTTCTTT; CDR3: CASSLGNRANTEAFF
V: TRBV18; J: TRBJ1-1; size: NA; D: NA; DNA: TGTGCCAGCTCAACAGACCTACACACTGAAGCTTTCTTT; CDR3: CASSTDLHTEAFF
V: TRBV4-2; J: TRBJ2-5; size: NA; D: TRBD2; DNA: TGTGCCAGCAGCCAAGAGAGACTAGCGGGAACCGGTCCCCAGTACTTC; CDR3: CASSQERLAGTGPQYF
V: TRBV5-6; J: TRBJ1-3; size: NA; D: NA; DNA: TGTGCCAGCAGCCAAACAGGCCCTGAGGCTATAATTCTTGGAAACACCATATATTTT; CDR3: CASSQTGPEAIILGNTIYF
V: TRBV5-5; J: TRBJ2-1; size: NA; D: TRBD2; DNA: TGTGCCAGCAGCTTGGCCTGGGGTAGGCGGCTAGCGGGAGTCGAGCAGTTCTTC; CDR3: CASSLAWGRRLAGVEQFF
V: TRBV7-9; J: TRBJ1-2; size: NA; D: NA; DNA: TGTGCCAGCAGCTTAGGCGGGACCACTAACTATGGCTACACCTTC; CDR3: CASSLGGTTNYGYTF
V: TRBV7-9; J: TRBJ2-1; size: NA; D: TRBD1; DNA: TGTGCCAGCAATTTCCGGGACAGGGGACATGAGCAGTTCTTC; CDR3: CASNFRDRGHEQFF
V: TRBV27; J: TRBJ2-7; size: NA; D: NA; DNA: TGTGCCAGCAAACGGGACACGAGCTCCTACGAGCAGTACTTC; CDR3: CASKRDTSSYEQYF